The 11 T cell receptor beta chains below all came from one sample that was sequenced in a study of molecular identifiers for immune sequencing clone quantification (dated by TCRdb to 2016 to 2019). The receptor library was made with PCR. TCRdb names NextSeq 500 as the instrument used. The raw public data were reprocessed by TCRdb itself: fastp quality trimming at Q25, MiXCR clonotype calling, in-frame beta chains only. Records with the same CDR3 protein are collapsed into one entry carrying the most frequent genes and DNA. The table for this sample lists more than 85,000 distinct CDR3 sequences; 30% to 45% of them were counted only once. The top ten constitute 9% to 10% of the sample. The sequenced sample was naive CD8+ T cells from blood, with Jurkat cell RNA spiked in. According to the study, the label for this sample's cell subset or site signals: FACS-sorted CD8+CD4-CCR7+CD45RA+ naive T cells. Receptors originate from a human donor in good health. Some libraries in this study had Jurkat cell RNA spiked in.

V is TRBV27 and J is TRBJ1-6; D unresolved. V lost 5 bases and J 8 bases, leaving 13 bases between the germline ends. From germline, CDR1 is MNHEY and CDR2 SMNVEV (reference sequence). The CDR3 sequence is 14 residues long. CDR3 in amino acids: CASSPGSGYSPLHF. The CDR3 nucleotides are TGTGCCAGCAGTCCGGGTAGCGGGTATTCACCCCTCCACTTT.

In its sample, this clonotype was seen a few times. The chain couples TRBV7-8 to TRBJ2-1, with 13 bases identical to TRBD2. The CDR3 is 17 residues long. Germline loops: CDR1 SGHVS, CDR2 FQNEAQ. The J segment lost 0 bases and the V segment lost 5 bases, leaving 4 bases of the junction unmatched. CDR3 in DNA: TGTGCCAGCAGCAGGACTAGCGGGAGCCCCTCCTACAATGAGCAGTTCTTC. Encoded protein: CASSRTSGSPSYNEQFF. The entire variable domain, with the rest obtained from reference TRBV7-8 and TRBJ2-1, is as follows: GAGVSQSPRYKVAKRGQDVALRCDPISGHVSLFWYQQALGQGPEFLTYFQNEAQLDKSGLPSDRFFAERPEGSVSTLKIQRTQQEDSAVYLCASSRTSGSPSYNEQFFGPGTRLTVL.

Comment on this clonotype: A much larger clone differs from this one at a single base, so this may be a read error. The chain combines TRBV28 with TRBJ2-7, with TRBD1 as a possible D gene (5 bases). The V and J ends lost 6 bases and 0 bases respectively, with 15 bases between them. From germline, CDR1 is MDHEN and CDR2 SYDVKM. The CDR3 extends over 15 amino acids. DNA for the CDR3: TGTGCCAGCAGACCGACTGGCGACAGCTCCTACGAGCAGTACTTC. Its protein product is CASRPTGDSSYEQYF.

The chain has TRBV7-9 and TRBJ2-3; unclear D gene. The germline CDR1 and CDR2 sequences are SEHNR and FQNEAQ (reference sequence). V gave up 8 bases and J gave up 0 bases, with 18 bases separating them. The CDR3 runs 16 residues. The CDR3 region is CASGPLLVQSTDTQYF. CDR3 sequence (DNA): TGTGCCAGCGGCCCCCTTTTAGTACAAAGCACAGATACGCAGTATTTT.

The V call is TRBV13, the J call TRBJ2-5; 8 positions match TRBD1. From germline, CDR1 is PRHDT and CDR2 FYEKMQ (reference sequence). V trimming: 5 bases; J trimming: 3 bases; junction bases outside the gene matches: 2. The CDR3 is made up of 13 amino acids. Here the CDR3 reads CASSMTGEETQYF. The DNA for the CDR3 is TGTGCCAGCAGCATGACAGGGGAAGAGACCCAGTACTTC.

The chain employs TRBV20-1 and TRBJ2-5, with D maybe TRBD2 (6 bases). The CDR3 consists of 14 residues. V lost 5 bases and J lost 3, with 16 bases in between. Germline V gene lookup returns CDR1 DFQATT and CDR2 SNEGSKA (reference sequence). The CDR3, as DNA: TGCAGTGCTCTGAGAGTTAGCGGAGAAGAGACCCAGTACTTC. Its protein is CSALRVSGEETQYF.

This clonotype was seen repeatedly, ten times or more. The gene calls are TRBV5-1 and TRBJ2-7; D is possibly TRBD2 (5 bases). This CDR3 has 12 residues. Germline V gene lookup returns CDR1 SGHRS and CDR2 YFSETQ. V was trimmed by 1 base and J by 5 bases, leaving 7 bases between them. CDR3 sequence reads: CASSLLAHEQYF. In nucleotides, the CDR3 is TGCGCCAGCAGCTTGCTAGCCCACGAGCAGTACTTC.

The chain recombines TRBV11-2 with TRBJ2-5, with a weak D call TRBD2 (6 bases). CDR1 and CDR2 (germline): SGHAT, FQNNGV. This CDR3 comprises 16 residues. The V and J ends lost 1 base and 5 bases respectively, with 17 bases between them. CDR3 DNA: TGTGCCAGCAGCTTAGGCGGGATCCTCCGCAGGGAGACCCAGTACTTC. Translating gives CASSLGGILRRETQYF.

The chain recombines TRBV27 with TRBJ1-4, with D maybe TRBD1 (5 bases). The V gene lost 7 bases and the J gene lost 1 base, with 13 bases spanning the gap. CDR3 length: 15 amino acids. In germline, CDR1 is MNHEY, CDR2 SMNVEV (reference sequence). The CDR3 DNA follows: TGTGCCAGCACCCGGTTAGGGGAAACTAATGAAAAACTGTTTTTT. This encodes CASTRLGETNEKLFF.

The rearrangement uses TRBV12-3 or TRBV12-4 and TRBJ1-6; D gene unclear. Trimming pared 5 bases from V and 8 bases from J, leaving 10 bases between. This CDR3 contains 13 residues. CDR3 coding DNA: TGTGCCAGCAGTCCGATCAGTGATTCACCCCTCCACTTT. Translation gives CASSPISDSPLHF.

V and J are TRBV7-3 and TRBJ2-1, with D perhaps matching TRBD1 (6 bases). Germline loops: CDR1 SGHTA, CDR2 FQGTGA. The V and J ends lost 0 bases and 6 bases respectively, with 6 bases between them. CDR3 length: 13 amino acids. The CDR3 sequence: CASSLTRGNEQFF. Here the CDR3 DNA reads TGTGCCAGCAGCTTAACCAGGGGCAATGAGCAGTTCTTC.